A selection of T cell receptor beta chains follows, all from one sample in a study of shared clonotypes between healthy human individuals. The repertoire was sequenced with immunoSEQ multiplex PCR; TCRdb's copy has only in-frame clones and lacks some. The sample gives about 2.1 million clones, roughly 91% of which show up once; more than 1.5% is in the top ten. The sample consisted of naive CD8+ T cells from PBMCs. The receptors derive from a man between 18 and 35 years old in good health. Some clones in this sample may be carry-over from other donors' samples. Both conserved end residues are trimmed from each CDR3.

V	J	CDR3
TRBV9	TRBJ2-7	ASSEKLAAPSYEQY
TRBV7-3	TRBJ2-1	ASSSGLAGGNEQF
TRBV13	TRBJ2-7	ASSPPSGTSGVEQY
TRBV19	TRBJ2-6	ASSIAGVYSGANVLT
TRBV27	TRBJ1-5	ASSFRGVQPQH
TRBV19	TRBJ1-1	ASIGGELSTEAF
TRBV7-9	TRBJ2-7	ASRKVLAYEQY
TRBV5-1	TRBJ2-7	ASSSIPSGSGDEQY
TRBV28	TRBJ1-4	ASSLGWGQGNEKLF
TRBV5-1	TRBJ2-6	ASSTTGMVSGANVLT
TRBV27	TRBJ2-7	ASSPSNHEQY
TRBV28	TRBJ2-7	ASRPGLAGVEAYEQY